This T cell receptor (beta chain) is drawn from a study of sequential checkpoint blockade in melanoma. The assay was immunoSEQ multiplex PCR, and TCRdb's table has in-frame clones only and misses some. The profile covers 8,500 to 13,000 clones, with nearly 70% appearing a single time and over 25% taken by the ten largest. The treatment denotes: randomized to nivolumab then ipilimumab (arm A) or the reverse (arm B). Germline V CDR1 and CDR2: MNHEY, SMNVEV (reference sequence). V gave up 2 bases and J gave up 0 bases, with 5 bases separating them. The CDR3 runs 14 residues. This chain links TRBV27 with TRBJ1-5; D gene uncertain. The sequence was obtained from a human donor with melanoma. Sequences were derived from CD8+ T cells sorted from blood (inferred from file names), sampled from a patient given nivolumab and ipilimumab in sequence. The CDR3 here is CASSLGISNQPQHF. The CDR3 bases are TGTGCCAGCAGTTTAGGCATTAGCAATCAGCCCCAGCATTTT.